This is a list of T cell receptor beta chains from one sample in a study of OX40 agonist ivuxolimab in advanced cancers. Clones were sequenced by immunoSEQ multiplex PCR, and TCRdb holds only the in-frame ones, with some missing. The sample holds tens of thousands of clones; roughly four fifths are singletons and the top ten take 0.95% to 1.5%. The sequencing here drew on CD4+ or CD8+ T cells sorted from blood, taken in a trial of the OX40 agonist ivuxolimab. The source of these receptors is an adult with an advanced solid tumor such as melanoma, head and neck, liver or kidney cancer. Each CDR3 is given with its conserved first and last residue. The order of the fields is CDR3 protein, CDR3 DNA, D gene, clone size, V gene, J gene. D genes are given only for firm matches. Clone size is not always given. Where it is, it says once, few, many or a class for expanded clones.

CDR3 protein: CASSLWDYGYTF
CDR3 DNA: TGTGCCAGCAGCTTGTGGGACTATGGCTACACCTTC
D gene: .
clone size: .
V gene: TRBV5-6
J gene: TRBJ1-2

CDR3 protein: CASRPGQGNYLGTGELFF
CDR3 DNA: TGTGCCAGCAGACCGGGACAGGGGAACTATTTGGGGACCGGGGAGCTGTTTTTT
D gene: TRBD1
clone size: medium-sized
V gene: TRBV14
J gene: TRBJ2-2

CDR3 protein: CASSSGGREAWREQYF
CDR3 DNA: TGTGCCAGCAGCTCGGGAGGGCGGGAGGCCTGGCGCGAGCAGTACTTC
D gene: TRBD2
clone size: .
V gene: TRBV7-2
J gene: TRBJ2-7

CDR3 protein: CASKGQPTEQYF
CDR3 DNA: TGTGCCAGTAAAGGACAGCCGACCGAGCAGTACTTC
D gene: .
clone size: .
V gene: TRBV19
J gene: TRBJ2-7

CDR3 protein: CASSFQAVQMGHTEAFF
CDR3 DNA: TGTGCCAGCAGTTTTCAAGCCGTCCAAATGGGGCACACTGAAGCTTTCTTT
D gene: .
clone size: .
V gene: TRBV27
J gene: TRBJ1-1

CDR3 protein: CASSSIRDGVYEQYF
CDR3 DNA: TGTGCCAGCAGTTCAATCCGGGACGGGGTCTACGAGCAGTACTTC
D gene: .
clone size: .
V gene: TRBV28
J gene: TRBJ2-7

CDR3 protein: CASVAGASNTGELFF
CDR3 DNA: TGTGCCAGCGTAGCGGGGGCCTCGAACACCGGGGAGCTGTTTTTT
D gene: TRBD2
clone size: .
V gene: TRBV19
J gene: TRBJ2-2

CDR3 protein: CASSLISGRAEIEQFF
CDR3 DNA: TGCGCCAGCAGCTTGATAAGCGGGAGGGCCGAAATCGAGCAGTTCTTC
D gene: TRBD2
clone size: .
V gene: TRBV5-1
J gene: TRBJ2-1

CDR3 protein: CASSLRLSATSEIQETQYF
CDR3 DNA: TGTGCCAGCAGCTTACGTCTAAGCGCCACTAGCGAGATCCAAGAGACCCAGTACTTC
D gene: TRBD2
clone size: .
V gene: TRBV7-7
J gene: TRBJ2-5

CDR3 protein: CASSLPGTPNSGQYF
CDR3 DNA: TGTGCCAGCAGTTTGCCCGGGACTCCGAACTCGGGGCAGTACTTC
D gene: .
clone size: .
V gene: TRBV28
J gene: TRBJ2-7

CDR3 protein: CASSVDRVGVREQFF
CDR3 DNA: TGCGCCAGCAGCGTGGACAGGGTAGGGGTACGTGAGCAGTTCTTC
D gene: TRBD1
clone size: once
V gene: TRBV5-1
J gene: TRBJ2-1